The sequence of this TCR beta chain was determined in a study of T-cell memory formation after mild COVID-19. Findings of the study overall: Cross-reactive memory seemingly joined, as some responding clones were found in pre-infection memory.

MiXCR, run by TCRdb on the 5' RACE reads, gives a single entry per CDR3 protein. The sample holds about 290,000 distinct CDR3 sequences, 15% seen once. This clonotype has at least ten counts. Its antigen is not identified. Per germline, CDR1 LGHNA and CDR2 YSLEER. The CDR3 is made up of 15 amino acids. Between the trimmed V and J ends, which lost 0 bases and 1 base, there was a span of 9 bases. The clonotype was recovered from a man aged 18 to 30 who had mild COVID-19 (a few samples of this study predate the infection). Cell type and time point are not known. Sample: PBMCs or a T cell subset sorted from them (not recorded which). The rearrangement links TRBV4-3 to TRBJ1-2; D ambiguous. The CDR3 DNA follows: TGCGCCAGCAGCCAAGATTTAGGGAATAACTATGGCTACACCTTC. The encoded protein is CASSQDLGNNYGYTF.